This TCR beta chain was recovered during a study of beta chain features in type 1 diabetes. This clone was detected a few times. Its antigen is not known. Trimming removed 5 bases at V and 11 bases at J, with 15 bases between. CDR3 length: 13 amino acids. Per the germline V gene, CDR1 is KGHSH and CDR2 is LQKENI. Study results and limitations: Naive, central memory and Treg TCRB repertoires appeared more alike in patients than in healthy donors.

The investigators reverse transcribed all of the isolated RNA, so they sequenced expressed TCRB transcripts. Sequenced by immunoSEQ multiplex PCR; TCRdb stores in-frame clones only, minus some. The table has approximately 160,000 clones, approximately 9.9% seen once. The genes are TRBV18 and TRBJ1-4; possible D gene TRBD1, 5 bases. The clonotype was recovered from a woman between 18 and 29 years old in good health. The specimen sequenced was central memory CD4+ T cells from blood. CDR3 sequence reads: CASSSGFGNKLFF. CDR3 DNA sequence: TGTGCCAGCTCATCAGGGTTTGGGAACAAACTGTTTTTT.